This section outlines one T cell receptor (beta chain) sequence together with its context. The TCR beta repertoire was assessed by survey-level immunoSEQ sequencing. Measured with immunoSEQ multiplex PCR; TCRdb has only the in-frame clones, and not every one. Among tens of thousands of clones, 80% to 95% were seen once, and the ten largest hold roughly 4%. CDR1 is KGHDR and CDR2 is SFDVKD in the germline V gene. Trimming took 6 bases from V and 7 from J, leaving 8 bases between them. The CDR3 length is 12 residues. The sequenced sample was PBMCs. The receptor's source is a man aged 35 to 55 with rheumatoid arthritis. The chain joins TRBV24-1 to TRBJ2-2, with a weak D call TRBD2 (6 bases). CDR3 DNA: TGTGCCACCAGTCGGGGGTTCGGGGAGCTGTTTTTT. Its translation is CATSRGFGELFF.